What follows are 24 T cell receptor beta chains derived from one specimen sequenced in a study of Graves' ophthalmopathy and Graves' hyperthyroidism. The authors amplified TCR beta CDR3 regions from RNA transcripts. HTBI primers were employed in first-round RT-PCR, then a second-round multiplex PCR followed. TCRdb called the multiplex PCR reads again in MiXCR, with one record for every CDR3 protein. Of around 1,200,000 distinct CDR3 sequences in the sample, about 35% were seen once. Specimen: peripheral blood or thyroid tissue (not recorded which). These receptors originate from an adult man with Graves' hyperthyroidism.

This clonotype was seen only once. CDR3 in DNA: TGTGCCACCAGCAGGCGAAGGGACAGTACGGATGGCTACACCTTC. The encoded protein is CATSRRRDSTDGYTF. The V gene is TRBV15, the J gene TRBJ1-2; TRBD1 matches 7 bases. Germline V gene lookup returns CDR1 LNHNV and CDR2 YYDKDF (reference sequence). The V segment lost 3 bases and the J segment 6 bases; nucleotides outside the gene matches: 10. CDR3 length equals 15 residues. Using reference TRBV15 and TRBJ1-2 for the parts outside the CDR3, the full variable domain is DAMVIQNPRYQVTQFGKPVTLSCSQTLNHNVMYWYQQKSSQAPKLLFHYYDKDFNNEADTPDNFQSRRPNTSFCFLDIRSPGLGDTAMYLCATSRRRDSTDGYTFGSGTRLTVV.

On this clonotype itself: One base away lies a much larger clone, so this may be a sequencing read error. The V gene is TRBV29-1, the J gene TRBJ2-7, with TRBD2 identical over 10 bases. Looked up from germline, CDR1 is SQVTM and CDR2 is ANQGSEA. The length of the CDR3 is 15 residues. J gave up 6 bases and V 0 bases, and 8 bases lay outside the gene matches. The DNA for the CDR3 is TGCAGCGTTGAAGATGGAGCGGGAGGGCGCTGCGAGCAGTACTTC. This sequence encodes CSVEDGAGGRCEQYF.

The sample holds a few counts of this clonotype. The rearrangement links TRBV19 to TRBJ2-7; 7 bases agree with TRBD1. The CDR3 spans 16 residues. J lost 5 bases, V lost 0 bases, and 10 bases had no gene match. Germline V lookup: CDR1 LNHDA, CDR2 SQIVND (reference sequence). The CDR3 nucleotides read TGTGCCAGTAGTATAGATTCCAGGACAGGAAAAGACGAGCAGTACTTC. As protein: CASSIDSRTGKDEQYF. Filled out from reference TRBV19 and TRBJ2-7, the complete variable domain reads DGGITQSPKYLFRKEGQNVTLSCEQNLNHDAMYWYRQDPGQGLRLIYYSQIVNDFQKGDIAEGYSVSREKKESFPLTVTSAQKNPTAFYLCASSIDSRTGKDEQYFGPGTRLTVT.

Comment on this clonotype: Given a much more abundant clone one base away, this may be a read error. V and J are TRBV7-8 and TRBJ1-1; no reliable D call. The CDR3 totals 16 residues. Germline-derived CDR1 and CDR2 are SGHVS and FQNEAQ. The CDR3 here is CVSSLVPGRMNTEAFF. The DNA for the CDR3 is TGTGTCAGCAGCTTAGTTCCGGGGAGGATGAACACTGAAGCTTTCTTT.

Ten or more counts support this clonotype. The chain couples TRBV5-1 to TRBJ1-6; D remains ambiguous. The CDR3 consists of 14 residues. CDR1 and CDR2 from the germline V gene are SGHRS and YFSETQ. Trimming left V 0 bases short and J 7 bases short, with 8 bases between. This CDR3 reads CASSLGQENSPLHF. DNA for the CDR3: TGCGCCAGCAGCTTGGGCCAGGAAAATTCACCCCTCCACTTT.

This rearrangement joins TRBV19 to TRBJ1-5; no clear D. The CDR3 runs 13 residues. Germline CDR1 and CDR2: LNHDA and SQIVND (reference sequence). CDR3 protein: CASVQFSNQPQHF. The DNA of the CDR3 is TGTGCTAGTGTCCAGTTTAGCAATCAGCCCCAGCATTTT.

J is TRBJ2-5 and V is TRBV12-3 or TRBV12-4; the D is unclear. Deletions cut 3 bases from V and 8 bases from J, with 7 bases between. The CDR3 is 11 amino acids. Written as DNA, the CDR3 is TGTGCCAGCAGTTTGGAGTACACCCAGTACTTC. The encoded protein is CASSLEYTQYF.

The chain links TRBV5-6 to TRBJ2-7; TRBD2 is a possible D gene (5 bases). V was shortened by 0 bases and J by 6 bases, with 16 bases between the two germline ends. Germline V gene data show CDR1 as SGHDT and CDR2 as YYEEEE. CDR3 size: 15 residues. CDR3 nucleotide sequence: TGTGCCAGCAGCTTGGGGGCTGGAGGTGGGCGCGAGCAGTACTTC. Translation: CASSLGAGGGREQYF.

The gene calls are TRBV10-3 and TRBJ1-2, with 8 positions matching TRBD1. Per germline, CDR1 ENHRY and CDR2 SYGVKD. This CDR3 is 15 amino acids long. V lost 3 bases to trimming and J lost 4 bases; unmatched junction nucleotides: 7. The CDR3 coding sequence is TGTGCCATCAGTGAAGGACAGGGTAGCTCCTATGGCTACACCTTC. This gives the protein CAISEGQGSSYGYTF.

There are a few counts of this clonotype. The chain links TRBV5-6 to TRBJ2-5; D remains ambiguous. In germline, CDR1 is SGHDT, CDR2 YYEEEE. V lost 6 bases and J lost 4, with 22 bases in between. The CDR3 is 16 residues long. The CDR3 loop is CASISLGRESGETQYF. The CDR3 nucleotides are TGTGCCAGCATTTCCCTGGGTCGTGAGAGTGGAGAGACCCAGTACTTC.

This clonotype was counted many times. The chain employs TRBV7-3 and TRBJ1-1, with D maybe TRBD1 (6 bases). V was trimmed by 6 bases and J by 0 bases, leaving 11 bases between them. Germline lookup yields CDR1 SGHTA and CDR2 FQGTGA. This CDR3 is 14 amino acids long. The CDR3 spells CASSLAGVNTEAFF. The CDR3 DNA reads as TGTGCCAGCAGTTTAGCAGGGGTGAACACTGAAGCTTTCTTT. Drawing the rest from reference TRBV7-3 and TRBJ1-1, the complete variable domain is GAGVSQTPSNKVTEKGKYVELRCDPISGHTALYWYRQSLGQGPEFLIYFQGTGAADDSGLPNDRFFAVRPEGSVSTLKIQRTERGDSAVYLCASSLAGVNTEAFFGQGTRLTVV.

As for this clonotype: This may stem from a read error, because a much larger clone lies one nucleotide away. The chain links TRBV25-1 to TRBJ1-2, with D tentatively TRBD1 (6 bases). The CDR3 contains 10 residues. Trimming cost V 9 bases and J 4 bases, with 6 bases left between them. Germline CDR1 and CDR2: MGHDK and SYGVNS. CDR3: CARTGYGYTF. CDR3 bases: TGTGCCAGGACAGGCTATGGCTACACCTTC.

On this clonotype: One base away lies a much larger clone, so this may be a sequencing read error. The rearrangement uses TRBV9 and TRBJ2-7; D gene uncertain. This CDR3 region has 15 residues. V shed 0 bases and J shed 2 bases, with 12 bases lying between them. Germline CDR1 is SGDLS and CDR2 is YYNGEE. CDR3 nucleotides: TGTGCCAGCAGCGTAGACGACTCGACGGCCTACGAGCAGTACTTC. This sequence encodes CASSVDDSTAYEQYF.

The chain has TRBV19 and TRBJ1-5, with 11 bases fitting TRBD1. Germline CDR1 is LNHDA and CDR2 is SQIVND (reference sequence). Trimming cost V 4 bases and J 7 bases; bases outside gene matches: 9. CDR3 size: 16 residues. The CDR3 here is CASSTRDRGLIQPQHF. The CDR3 nucleotides read TGTGCCAGTAGTACCCGGGACAGGGGGTTGATACAGCCCCAGCATTTT.

This chain joins TRBV15 and TRBJ2-7; D unclear. This CDR3 comprises 14 residues. Germline CDR1 LNHNV, CDR2 YYDKDF (reference sequence). V lost 0 bases to trimming and J lost 7 bases, with 13 bases between them. CDR3 in amino acids: CATSRDGQPQEQYF. The CDR3 DNA is TGTGCCACCAGCAGAGATGGGCAGCCCCAAGAGCAGTACTTC. Based on the CDR3 plus reference TRBV15 and TRBJ2-7, the full variable domain is DAMVIQNPRYQVTQFGKPVTLSCSQTLNHNVMYWYQQKSSQAPKLLFHYYDKDFNNEADTPDNFQSRRPNTSFCFLDIRSPGLGDTAMYLCATSRDGQPQEQYFGPGTRLTVT.

This clonotype was counted many times. The genes are TRBV6-5 and TRBJ1-2, with a weak D call TRBD1 (5 bases). The CDR3 covers 13 residues. The germline V gene has CDR1 MNHEY and CDR2 SVGAGI. V was cut by 7 bases and J by 4 bases, with 13 bases left in between. The CDR3 here is CASTVDTSYGYTF. As DNA, the CDR3 is TGTGCCAGCACCGTGGACACAAGCTATGGCTACACCTTC.

V usage is TRBV10-3 and J usage is TRBJ2-6; no definite D call. CDR3 length: 13 amino acids. Per the germline V gene, CDR1 is ENHRY and CDR2 is SYGVKD. The ends were cut back, 6 bases at V and 3 bases at J, with 6 bases in the middle. DNA of the CDR3: TGTGCCATCAGACCGTTTGGGGCCAACGTCCTGACTTTC. The encoded protein is CAIRPFGANVLTF.

The V and J genes are TRBV7-9 and TRBJ1-5, with TRBD1 matching over 8 bases. Losses at the gene ends were 1 base for V and 4 bases for J; bases not matched to a gene: 6. Germline CDR1 reads SEHNR; CDR2 reads FQNEAQ (reference sequence). CDR3 size: 16 residues. This CDR3 is CASSLGIGTGNQPQHF. The CDR3 DNA follows: TGTGCCAGCAGCTTAGGGATTGGGACAGGAAATCAGCCCCAGCATTTT.

Many counts were recorded for this clonotype. This chain connects TRBV5-5 to TRBJ1-5; D uncertain. The CDR3 runs to 15 residues. The V and J ends lost 0 bases and 1 base respectively, with 8 bases between them. CDR1 and CDR2 (germline): SGHKS, YYEKEE (reference sequence). The CDR3 sequence is CASSLALSSNQPQHF. DNA for the CDR3: TGTGCCAGCAGCTTGGCTTTGAGCAGCAATCAGCCCCAGCATTTT.

The CDR3 sequence is CSVVSKGRNEKLFF. DNA of the CDR3: TGCAGCGTAGTTTCGAAGGGACGGAATGAAAAACTGTTTTTT. The rearrangement uses TRBV29-1 and TRBJ1-4; weak D call: TRBD1 (5 bases). V was trimmed by 6 bases and J by 5 bases, leaving 16 bases between them. The CDR3 has 14 amino acids. Germline CDR1 and CDR2: SQVTM and ANQGSEA.

The V call is TRBV6-5, the J call TRBJ2-5; unclear D gene. Per germline, CDR1 MNHEY and CDR2 SVGAGI. The CDR3 covers 16 residues. The V and J ends lost 4 bases and 5 bases respectively, with 20 bases between them. CDR3 in DNA: TGTGCCAGCAGTTCCCCAAGCCAACCATCCGTGGAGACCCAGTACTTC. Translating it yields CASSSPSQPSVETQYF.

This clonotype was detected only a few times. The chain has TRBV7-2 and TRBJ1-4; 7 bases are shared with TRBD1. This CDR3 is 16 amino acids long. After removal of 4 bases from V and 4 bases from J, the junction contained 9 bases not matched to a gene. Looked up from germline, CDR1 is SGHTA and CDR2 is FQGNSA. The CDR3 spells CASSSTTGTINEKLFF. In DNA, the CDR3 is TGTGCCAGCAGCTCGACGACAGGGACTATTAATGAAAAACTGTTTTTT.

The rearrangement joins TRBV7-9 to TRBJ1-2; D may be TRBD1 (6 bases). There are 15 residues in the CDR3. CDR1 SEHNR and CDR2 FQNEAQ come from the germline V gene (reference sequence). V was clipped by 5 bases and J by 4 bases, with 17 bases between them. The CDR3 DNA follows: TGTGCCAGCAGCGTGGACAGCCCGTCCTTCTATGGCTACACCTTC. This sequence encodes CASSVDSPSFYGYTF.

This clonotype occurred once. This CDR3 is missing its conserved last phenylalanine or tryptophan, likely due to a read error. Because the CDR3's place on the DNA is in doubt, the DNA is left out and the CDR3 is given as listed by TCRdb. The chain carries TRBV7-2 and TRBJ1-1. Germline CDR1 is SGHTA and CDR2 is FQGNSA. The CDR3 adds up to 10 amino acids, both ends counted. CDR3 loop: CASSLGGIFY.